The source of this T cell receptor beta chain is a study of blood T cell repertoires in COVID-19. This clone has just a few counts. Method: immunoSEQ multiplex PCR; TCRdb's copy keeps in-frame clones and lacks some. Of more than 200,000 clones listed, around 80% are singletons. Germline CDR1 is MDHEN and CDR2 is SYDVKM. Trimming pared 4 bases from V and 4 bases from J, leaving 10 bases between. This CDR3 spans 13 amino acids. The specimen sequenced was peripheral blood. This TCR derives from a man aged 55 to 70 with acute or convalescent COVID-19. This chain connects TRBV28 to TRBJ1-2, with TRBD1 as a possible D gene (5 bases). The DNA for the CDR3 is TGTGCCAGCAGTTACTCTAGGGGCTATGGCTACACCTTC. Amino acids: CASSYSRGYGYTF.